A single sample is the source of the 22 T cell receptor beta chains below, sequenced in a study of T cells after yellow fever vaccination. TCRdb passed the 5' RACE reads through MiXCR, listing each CDR3 protein once. The sample lists 200,000 to 250,000 distinct CDR3 sequences, about 3% occurring once. Specimen: CD4+ T cells sorted from PBMCs, collected 10 days after the yellow fever booster vaccination. Receptor source: a man between 18 and 29 years old who received the YFV17D yellow fever vaccine.

Only a few counts were recorded for this clonotype. The chain recombines TRBV5-1 with TRBJ1-1; no reliable D call. This CDR3 has 13 residues. V was trimmed by 3 bases and J by 5 bases, leaving 11 bases between them. Per the germline V gene, CDR1 is SGHRS and CDR2 is YFSETQ. The CDR3 here is CASSSPDGTEAFF. In DNA, the CDR3 is TGCGCCAGCAGCTCTCCGGACGGGACTGAAGCTTTCTTT.

The chain recombines TRBV7-3 with TRBJ2-1; TRBD2 agrees at 8 bases. V dropped 2 bases and J dropped 2; count of bases not matched to a gene: 5. This CDR3 comprises 16 residues. CDR1 and CDR2 from the germline V gene are SGHTA and FQGTGA. This CDR3 reads CASSLVAGGAYNEQFF. Written as DNA, the CDR3 is TGTGCCAGCAGCTTAGTAGCCGGGGGGGCCTACAATGAGCAGTTCTTC.

This clonotype was picked up many times. This rearrangement joins TRBV7-8 to TRBJ2-1; possible D gene TRBD2, 5 bases. V dropped 6 bases and J dropped 5 bases, with 17 bases sitting between them. The CDR3 extends over 15 amino acids. Germline lookup yields CDR1 SGHVS and CDR2 FQNEAQ. The CDR3 bases are TGTGCCAGCAGTGTCGCTAGCAGTCCTGACAATGAGCAGTTCTTC. Its protein product is CASSVASSPDNEQFF. Full variable domain (outside the CDR3, taken from reference TRBV7-8 and TRBJ2-1): GAGVSQSPRYKVAKRGQDVALRCDPISGHVSLFWYQQALGQGPEFLTYFQNEAQLDKSGLPSDRFFAERPEGSVSTLKIQRTQQEDSAVYLCASSVASSPDNEQFFGPGTRLTVL.

This clonotype was counted only a few times. The V gene is TRBV20-1, the J gene TRBJ2-1, with TRBD1 identical over 8 bases. This CDR3 has 14 amino acids. After removal of 6 bases from V and 7 bases from J, the junction contained 11 bases not matched to a gene. The V gene's germline CDR1 is DFQATT and CDR2 SNEGSKA (reference sequence). The CDR3 DNA follows: TGCAGTGCCCTCAATTCAGGGGGCGCAAATGAGCAGTTCTTC. As protein: CSALNSGGANEQFF.

The chain joins TRBV7-6 to TRBJ2-3, with 8 positions matching TRBD2. The CDR3 has 16 amino acids. Germline V CDR1 and CDR2: SGHVS, FNYEAQ. V dropped 5 bases and J dropped 6; count of bases not matched to a gene: 13. The CDR3 protein is CASSAISAGGVDTQYF. Here the CDR3 DNA reads TGTGCCAGCAGCGCTATCTCGGCGGGGGGTGTGGATACGCAGTATTTT.

This clonotype was seen ten or more times. This sequence joins TRBV6-2 or TRBV6-3 and TRBJ1-1; the D gene is possibly TRBD1 (5 bases). Trimming took 6 bases from V and 2 from J, leaving 13 bases between them. CDR3 length: 14 residues. Germline V gene data show CDR1 as MNHEY and CDR2 as SVGEGT. The CDR3 nucleotides read TGTGCCAGCAGCTCCGGGACGCGTAACACTGAAGCTTTCTTT. It yields the protein CASSSGTRNTEAFF.

The J gene is TRBJ2-5, the V gene TRBV7-7, with D tentatively TRBD2 (7 bases). The germline CDR1 and CDR2 sequences are SSHAT and FNYEAQ (reference sequence). The V gene lost 2 bases and the J gene lost 4 bases, with 11 bases spanning the gap. The CDR3 length is 14 residues. The CDR3 spells CASSLQGRVETQYF. The CDR3 nucleotides are TGTGCCAGCAGCTTACAGGGGAGGGTAGAGACCCAGTACTTC.

This clonotype has a count of ten or more. The CDR3 protein is CASSQAQGAKQFF. DNA of the CDR3: TGTGCCAGCAGCCAAGCCCAGGGGGCGAAACAGTTCTTC. This sequence joins TRBV14 and TRBJ2-1, with 8 bases identical to TRBD1. The J segment lost 13 bases and the V segment lost 1 base, leaving 6 bases of the junction unmatched. CDR1 and CDR2 from the germline V gene are SGHDN and FVKESK. The CDR3 totals 13 residues.

This clonotype was counted a few times. The chain recombines TRBV10-3 with TRBJ2-4, with D tentatively TRBD1 or TRBD2 (5 bases each). The V end was cut by 0 bases, the J end by 0 bases, with 12 bases between. In germline, CDR1 is ENHRY, CDR2 SYGVKD. The CDR3 extends over 17 amino acids. The CDR3 spells CAISESQRGLAKNIQYF. The CDR3 DNA follows: TGTGCCATCAGTGAGTCCCAACGGGGCCTAGCCAAAAACATTCAGTACTTC.

There are many counts of this clonotype. The J gene is TRBJ2-5, the V gene TRBV7-9, with D unclear. CDR3 length: 12 amino acids. Germline V gives CDR1 SEHNR, CDR2 FQNEAQ (reference sequence). V was shortened by 5 bases and J by 3 bases, with 7 bases between the two germline ends. As DNA, the CDR3 is TGTGCCAGCAGCCCGCTTAAAGAGACCCAGTACTTC. Encoded protein: CASSPLKETQYF.

This clonotype was seen ten or more times. The V call is TRBV29-1, the J call TRBJ2-3, with 7 bases lining up with TRBD2. V lost 5 bases to trimming and J lost 4 bases; unmatched junction nucleotides: 9. This CDR3 spans 14 amino acids. The germline gives CDR1 SQVTM, CDR2 ANQGSEA. In nucleotides, the CDR3 is TGCAGCGTTTCCAGCGGGGCCTTGGCAGATACGCAGTATTTT. This translates into CSVSSGALADTQYF.

This clonotype was detected ten times or more. For the CDR3, the DNA is TGCAGTGCTAGCGCCGGGGGTACAGATACGCAGTATTTT. Translating it yields CSASAGGTDTQYF. The J gene is TRBJ2-3, the V gene TRBV20-1, with TRBD2 as a possible D gene (6 bases). The length of the CDR3 is 13 residues. The V gene's germline CDR1 is DFQATT and CDR2 SNEGSKA (reference sequence). V lost 3 bases and J lost 3, with 10 bases in between.

This clonotype has a count of ten or more. The chain recombines TRBV20-1 with TRBJ2-7; 9 positions match TRBD1. V dropped 3 bases and J dropped 6; count of bases not matched to a gene: 12. Germline V CDR1 and CDR2: DFQATT, SNEGSKA (reference sequence). CDR3 size: 15 residues. CDR3 sequence reads: CSARTGGSLPFEQYV. The CDR3 DNA is TGCAGTGCTAGGACAGGGGGAAGCCTGCCTTTCGAGCAGTACGTC.

This chain uses TRBV3-1 with TRBJ2-7; 7 bases align to TRBD1. Germline CDR1 LGHDT, CDR2 YNNKEL (reference sequence). V was pared by 5 bases and J by 7 bases, with 5 bases of the junction left unmatched. The length of the CDR3 is 12 residues. This CDR3 is CASSYQQGEQYF. The CDR3 bases are TGTGCCAGCAGCTATCAACAGGGGGAGCAGTACTTC.

This clonotype has ten or more counts. The chain couples TRBV20-1 to TRBJ2-5; 9 bases are a match to TRBD1. Germline V gene sequence: CDR1 DFQATT, CDR2 SNEGSKA (reference sequence). J lost 5 bases, V lost 5 bases, and 3 bases had no gene match. The CDR3 runs to 12 residues. CDR3 loop: CSAGDREETQYF. As DNA, the CDR3 is TGCAGTGCTGGGGACAGGGAGGAGACCCAGTACTTC.

This clonotype appeared many times. The germline gene is not matched at one end of the junction; a read error may be the cause. The chain carries TRBV3-1 and TRBJ1-6; D might be TRBD1 (5 bases). CDR3 length equals 12 residues. Germline V gene data show CDR1 as LGHDT and CDR2 as YNNKEL (reference sequence). The CDR3 DNA reads as TGTGCCAGCAGCTTCACGCAGCGGGACCTAAACTTT. It translates to CASSFTQRDLNF.

This clonotype was picked up many times. The rearrangement joins TRBV19 to TRBJ2-7; 8 bases are shared with TRBD1. The CDR3 is 15 amino acids. The trim removed 5 bases at V and 3 bases at J, leaving 9 bases unmatched. Germline CDR1 reads LNHDA; CDR2 reads SQIVND (reference sequence). The CDR3 DNA sequence: TGTGCCAGTAGTCGCCAGGACAGGGTTGGCTACGAGCAGTACTTC. As protein: CASSRQDRVGYEQYF.

This clonotype was counted many times. This chain connects TRBV20-1 to TRBJ1-1, with 8 positions matching TRBD1. V lost 6 bases and J lost 1; bases outside the gene matches: 7. The CDR3 loop spans 14 amino acids. CDR1 and CDR2 from the germline V gene are DFQATT and SNEGSKA (reference sequence). The CDR3: CSARGRLWNTEAFF. The CDR3 nucleotides are TGCAGTGCCAGGGGGCGTTTGTGGAACACTGAAGCTTTCTTT.

This clonotype was counted only a few times. This chain joins TRBV7-2 and TRBJ1-6; a possible D gene is TRBD1 (5 bases). V lost 5 bases and J lost 1, with 9 bases in between. The CDR3 extends over 15 amino acids. CDR1 and CDR2 (germline): SGHTA, FQGNSA. This CDR3 is CASSAQGSYNSPLHF. The CDR3, as DNA: TGTGCCAGCAGCGCGCAGGGTTCCTATAATTCACCCCTCCACTTT.

This clonotype showed up just a few times. The chain links TRBV7-2 to TRBJ2-5; the match to TRBD2 covers 7 bases. Germline V gene lookup returns CDR1 SGHTA and CDR2 FQGNSA. V lost 7 bases to trimming and J lost 3 bases; unmatched junction nucleotides: 11. The CDR3 has 15 residues. CDR3 amino acids: CASTESGLQEETQYF. The DNA for the CDR3 is TGTGCCAGCACCGAGTCGGGACTACAAGAAGAGACCCAGTACTTC.

This clonotype was observed at least ten times. The chain employs TRBV7-9 and TRBJ1-2, with 9 bases identical to TRBD1. Unmatched junction bases numbered 12, after V lost 5 bases and J lost 8 bases. CDR1 SEHNR and CDR2 FQNEAQ come from the germline V gene (reference sequence). The CDR3 loop spans 15 amino acids. The CDR3: CASSPSGTGISGYTF. The CDR3 region has the DNA TGTGCCAGCAGCCCTTCCGGGACAGGGATTTCGGGCTACACCTTC.

This clonotype was detected ten times or more. This chain joins TRBV29-1 and TRBJ2-2; the D is unclear. CDR1 is SQVTM and CDR2 is ANQGSEA in the germline V gene. Between the trimmed V and J ends, which lost 4 bases and 1 base, there was a span of 10 bases. There are 14 residues in the CDR3. The CDR3 sequence is CSVVLLQNTGELFF. For the CDR3, the DNA is TGCAGCGTTGTTCTGTTGCAGAACACCGGGGAGCTGTTTTTT.